The sequence of this T cell receptor beta chain was determined in a study of cytomegalovirus exposure and HLA in healthy donors. The study's findings and limits: It emerged from a later analysis that several of the most significant clusters appeared to be linked to common viral pathogens. Reports described diagnosis of cytomegalovirus status by the classifier as highly specific and sensitive. The records held CMV serostatus as the only immune exposure information.

The study sampled nominally healthy donors, though unrecorded immune exposures were likely. Use of 60 Vbeta and 13 Jbeta primers characterized the PCR. Repertoires were generated with immunoSEQ multiplex PCR, while TCRdb's copy carries only in-frame clones and drops some. This sample has 200,000 or so clones, with about 83% found just once. Trimming took 3 bases from V and 3 from J; bases not matched to a gene: 13. The CDR3 runs 17 residues. The germline gives CDR1 LGHNA, CDR2 YNFKEQ. With respect to this clone: The antigen is undetermined.

What was sequenced was PBMCs. The TCR sequence derives from a woman aged 25-40 years in good health and CMV-seropositive. The J gene is TRBJ1-2, the V gene TRBV4-2; TRBD1 agrees at 7 bases. The DNA of the CDR3 is TGTGCCAGCAGCCAGGGAGACAGGGCTCATCGGGACTATGGCTACACCTTC. It encodes CASSQGDRAHRDYGYTF.